The present T cell receptor beta chain was sequenced within a study of CD8 T cells in ankylosing spondylitis. Trimming removed 4 bases from V and 3 bases from J, with 7 bases in between. The CDR3 length is 13 residues. A quantitative 5'-RACE method, one with molecular barcodes, was used to make TCR beta libraries. TCRdb re-called the 5' RACE reads with MiXCR, one entry per CDR3 protein. The data show fewer than 250,000 distinct CDR3 sequences, with about a quarter seen just once and under 7% held by the top ten. This clonotype was seen ten or more times. Material for sequencing was blood, either unsorted or a sorted T cell fraction (not recorded which). The V and J genes are TRBV12-3 or TRBV12-4 and TRBJ1-5; D unclear. The source is a male donor with ankylosing spondylitis or in good health (not recorded which). CDR3 in amino acids: CASSSVFNQPQHF. DNA for the CDR3: TGTGCCAGCAGTTCCGTATTCAATCAGCCCCAGCATTTT.